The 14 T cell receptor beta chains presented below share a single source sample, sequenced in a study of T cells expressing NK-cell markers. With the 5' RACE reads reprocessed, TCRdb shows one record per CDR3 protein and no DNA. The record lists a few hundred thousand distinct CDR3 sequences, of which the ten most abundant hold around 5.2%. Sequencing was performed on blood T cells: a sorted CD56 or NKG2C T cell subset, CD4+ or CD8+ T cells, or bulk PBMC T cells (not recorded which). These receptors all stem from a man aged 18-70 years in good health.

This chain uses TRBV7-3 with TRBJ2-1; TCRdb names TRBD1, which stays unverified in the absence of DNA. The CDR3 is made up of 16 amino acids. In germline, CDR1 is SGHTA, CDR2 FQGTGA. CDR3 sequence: CASSRSVRGTYNEQFF.

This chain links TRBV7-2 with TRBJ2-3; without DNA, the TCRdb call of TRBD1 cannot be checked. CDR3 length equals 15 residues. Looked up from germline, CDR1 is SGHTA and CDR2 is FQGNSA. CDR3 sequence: CASSFGTASTDTQYF.

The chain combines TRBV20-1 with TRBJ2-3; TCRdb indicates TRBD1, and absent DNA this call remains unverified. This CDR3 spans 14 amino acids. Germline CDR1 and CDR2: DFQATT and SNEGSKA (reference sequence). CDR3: CSATRQGATDTQYF.

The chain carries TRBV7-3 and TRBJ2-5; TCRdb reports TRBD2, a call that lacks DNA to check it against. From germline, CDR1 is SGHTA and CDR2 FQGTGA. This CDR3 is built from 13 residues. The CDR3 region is CASSLRGLTAQYF.

This CDR3 is CASSRHPTTTANTGELFF. The chain links TRBV3-1 to TRBJ2-2. Looked up from germline, CDR1 is LGHDT and CDR2 is YNNKEL (reference sequence). The CDR3 contains 18 residues.

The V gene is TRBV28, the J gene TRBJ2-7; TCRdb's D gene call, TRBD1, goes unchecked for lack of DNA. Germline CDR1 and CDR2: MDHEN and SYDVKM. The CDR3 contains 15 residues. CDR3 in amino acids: CASSTPGQVTYEQYF.

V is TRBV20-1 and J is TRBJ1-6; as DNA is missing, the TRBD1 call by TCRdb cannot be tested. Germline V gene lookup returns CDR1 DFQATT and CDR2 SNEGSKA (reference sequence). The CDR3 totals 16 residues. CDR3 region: CSARDTLGQDNSPLHF.

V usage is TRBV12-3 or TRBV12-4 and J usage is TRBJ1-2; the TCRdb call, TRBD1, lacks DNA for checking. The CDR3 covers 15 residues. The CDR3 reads CASSLIGDDKGGYTF.

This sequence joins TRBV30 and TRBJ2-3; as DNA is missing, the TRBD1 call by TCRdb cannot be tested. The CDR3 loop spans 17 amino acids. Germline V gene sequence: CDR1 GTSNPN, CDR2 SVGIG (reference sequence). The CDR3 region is CAWSVHGTPLSTDTQYF.

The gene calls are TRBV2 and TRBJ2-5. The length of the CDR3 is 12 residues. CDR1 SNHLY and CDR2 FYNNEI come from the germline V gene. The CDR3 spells CATRRVQETQYF.

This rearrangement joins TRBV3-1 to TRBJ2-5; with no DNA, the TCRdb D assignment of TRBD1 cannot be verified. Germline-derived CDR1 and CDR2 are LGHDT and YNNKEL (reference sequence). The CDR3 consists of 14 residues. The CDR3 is CASSRTGTGETQYF.

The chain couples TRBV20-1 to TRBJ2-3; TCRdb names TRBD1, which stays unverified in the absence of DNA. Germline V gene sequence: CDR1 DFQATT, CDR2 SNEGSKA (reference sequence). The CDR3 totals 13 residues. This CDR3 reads CSAFGTGVNTQYF.

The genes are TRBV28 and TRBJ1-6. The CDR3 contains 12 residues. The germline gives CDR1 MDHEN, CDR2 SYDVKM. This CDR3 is CASSPRNSPLHF.

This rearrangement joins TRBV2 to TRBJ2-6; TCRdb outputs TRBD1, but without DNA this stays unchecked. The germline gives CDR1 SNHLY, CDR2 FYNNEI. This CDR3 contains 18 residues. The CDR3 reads CASRSDTSHLSGANVLTF. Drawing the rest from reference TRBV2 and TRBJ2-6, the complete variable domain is EPEVTQTPSHQVTQMGQEVILRCVPISNHLYFYWYRQILGQKVEFLVSFYNNEISEKSEIFDDQFSVERPDGSNFTLKIRSTKLEDSAMYFCASRSDTSHLSGANVLTFGAGSRLTVL.